Listed below are T cell receptor beta chains from one sample, sequenced in a study of CD8 T cells in Susac syndrome. TCRdb processed the immunoSEQ multiplex PCR reads anew with MiXCR; each CDR3 protein has one entry. The table records about 60,000 distinct CDR3 sequences, about 94% of them present only once. Sequenced material: CD8+ T cells from PBMCs. These receptors were collected from a human donor with multiple sclerosis. The CDR3 runs from the conserved cysteine through the conserved F or W. Fields, in order: V gene, J gene, CDR3 length, D gene, clone size, CDR3 DNA, CDR3 protein. The D gene is left open where the match is weak. Size is stated for part of the rows, as once, few or many counts, or as a class when the clone is expanded.

>TRBV7-2|TRBJ2-3|16|TRBD2|NA
TGTGCCAGCAGCTTTCAGGGCGGGGGGAGCACAGATACGCAGTATTTT
CASSFQGGGSTDTQYF
>TRBV4-3|TRBJ2-5|13|NA|NA
TGCGCCAGCAGCCAAGGACACCGAGAGACCCAGTACTTC
CASSQGHRETQYF
>TRBV6-5|TRBJ2-7|14|TRBD1|NA
TGTGCCAGCAGTCCAGGGGGTAGCTCCTACGAGCAGTACTTC
CASSPGGSSYEQYF
>TRBV30|TRBJ1-1|13|NA|NA
TGTGCCTGGAGTGTACTGGATAACACTGAAGCTTTCTTT
CAWSVLDNTEAFF
>TRBV6-5|TRBJ2-2|12|NA|NA
TGTGCCAGCAGTTATTCGCCCGGGGAGCTGTTTTTT
CASSYSPGELFF
>TRBV29-1|TRBJ2-7|12|NA|NA
TGCAGCGTTGAATTGTCGGCCTACGAGCAGTACTTC
CSVELSAYEQYF
>TRBV12-3/TRBV12-4|TRBJ2-6|12|NA|NA
TGTGCCACCAGCTCTGGGGCCAACGTCCTGACTTTC
CATSSGANVLTF
>TRBV5-4|TRBJ2-2|16|TRBD1|NA
TGTGCCAGCAGCTTGGGACAGGGGTATAACACCGGGGAGCTGTTTTTT
CASSLGQGYNTGELFF
>TRBV29-1|TRBJ2-1|15|TRBD1|NA
TGCAGCGTTGGAAAAACCGGGACAGGGGTCGGTGAGCAGTTCTTC
CSVGKTGTGVGEQFF
>TRBV6-5|TRBJ2-1|13|NA|NA
TGTGCCAGCAGTGTGAACCCGGACAATGAGCAGTTCTTC
CASSVNPDNEQFF
>TRBV6-5|TRBJ1-2|14|NA|NA
TGTGCCAGCATATCGGGGGACCGCCGCTATGGCTACACCTTC
CASISGDRRYGYTF
>TRBV27|TRBJ1-5|15|NA|NA
TGTGCCAGCACCCCTAAAAGTAATGGGCATCAGCCCCAGCATTTT
CASTPKSNGHQPQHF
>TRBV15|TRBJ2-1|15|TRBD1|NA
TGTGCCACCAGCAGAGCTAGGGACAGGGCTAATGAGCAGTTCTTC
CATSRARDRANEQFF
>TRBV15|TRBJ2-7|17|NA|NA
TGTGCCACCAGCACCGGGACGGCCGTCTCCCCACTCTACGAGCAGTACTTC
CATSTGTAVSPLYEQYF
>TRBV9|TRBJ2-1|16|NA|NA
TGTGCCAGCAGCGTAGAGGCAGGAGGATCCAAAAATGAGCAGTTCTTC
CASSVEAGGSKNEQFF
>TRBV7-9|TRBJ1-5|15|NA|NA
TGTGCCAGCAGCTTAGGACACCGTAGCAATCAGCCCCAGCATTTT
CASSLGHRSNQPQHF
>TRBV9|TRBJ2-1|20|TRBD2|NA
TGTGCCAGCAGCGTAGATCGGGGTAGCGGGGCCAGGAGCTCCTACAATGAGCAGTTCTTC
CASSVDRGSGARSSYNEQFF
>TRBV13|TRBJ2-7|16|TRBD2|NA
TGTGCCAGCAGCTCCTCGGGCCAGGGAGGGGAGTACGAGCAGTACTTC
CASSSSGQGGEYEQYF
>TRBV29-1|TRBJ2-7|16|TRBD1|NA
TGCAGCGTTGAGTGGGGCAATACAGGGGCCTCCTACGAGCAGTACTTC
CSVEWGNTGASYEQYF
>TRBV10-3|TRBJ1-1|13|TRBD1|NA
TGTGCCATCAGTGAGTCGAAGGGACAGGAAGCTTTCTTT
CAISESKGQEAFF
>TRBV4-1|TRBJ2-3|16|TRBD1|once
TGCGCCAGCAGCCAAGAAGGAGACAGGGGGCAAGATACGCAGTATTTT
CASSQEGDRGQDTQYF
>TRBV15|TRBJ1-2|15|TRBD1|NA
TGTGCCACCAGCAGTCTACGGACAGGGCTCTATGGCTACACCTTC
CATSSLRTGLYGYTF
>TRBV12-3/TRBV12-4|TRBJ1-5|14|NA|NA
TGTGCCAGCTGCGTAACAGGTACGGGGCAGCCCCAGCATTTT
CASCVTGTGQPQHF